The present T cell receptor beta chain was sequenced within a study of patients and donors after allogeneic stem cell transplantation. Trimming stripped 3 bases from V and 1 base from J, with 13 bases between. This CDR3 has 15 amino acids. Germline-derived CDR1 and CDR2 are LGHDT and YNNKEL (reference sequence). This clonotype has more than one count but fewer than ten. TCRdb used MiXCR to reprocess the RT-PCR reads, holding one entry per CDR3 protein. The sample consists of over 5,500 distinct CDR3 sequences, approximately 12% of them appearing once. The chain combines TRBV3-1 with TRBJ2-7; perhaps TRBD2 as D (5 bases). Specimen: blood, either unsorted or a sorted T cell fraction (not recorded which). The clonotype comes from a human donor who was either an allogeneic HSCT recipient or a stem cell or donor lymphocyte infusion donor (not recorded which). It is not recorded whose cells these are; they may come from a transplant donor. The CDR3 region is CASSHPGLLSYEQYF. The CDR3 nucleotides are TGTGCCAGCAGCCATCCAGGACTGCTGTCCTACGAGCAGTACTTC.